This T cell receptor beta chain was recovered during a study of pediatric ulcerative colitis. About the study: Most patients had pancolitis, and two had left-sided colitis.

Germline V CDR1 and CDR2: SGHRS, YFSETQ. V gave up 0 bases and J gave up 4 bases, with 13 bases separating them. The CDR3 length is 16 residues. Rectal tissue came from one to two pinch biopsies taken at colonoscopy. This clone was recorded only once. Sequencing used immunoSEQ multiplex PCR; TCRdb keeps in-frame clones, though not all of them. Altogether 30,000 to 35,000 clones are present, about 81% being singletons, with the ten largest covering 0.9% to 1.2%. Sequencing input: gut tissue. This receptor was taken from a boy between 10 and 17 years old with mild ulcerative colitis. The rearrangement uses TRBV5-1 and TRBJ2-2; D is unclear. CDR3: CASSLVVTSTTGELFF. The CDR3 DNA reads as TGCGCCAGCAGCTTGGTTGTCACCTCGACCACCGGGGAGCTGTTTTTT.